This is a list of T cell receptor beta chains from one sample in a study of CD8+ T cells in alopecia areata. Profiling relied on immunoSEQ multiplex PCR, and the TCRdb table lists in-frame clones only, not all of them. Of about 140,000 clones listed, 82% are singletons. This material consisted of CD8+ T cells sorted from blood, taken at week 4, from a patient treated with tofacitinib. Receptor source: a human donor with alopecia areata. Both conserved end residues are part of each CDR3. The D gene is left open where the match is weak. Expanded clones get a size class; other rows say once, few or many, or leave the size out.

j_gene,abundance,v_gene,d_gene,CDR3nt,CDR3aa
TRBJ2-7,NA,TRBV4-1,TRBD2,TGCGCCAGCAGCCAGACTAGCGGGGGGGCCTACGAGCAGTACTTC,CASSQTSGGAYEQYF
TRBJ2-1,few,TRBV6-5,NA,TGTGCCAGCAGTACCCCGGACATCTACAATGAGCAGTTCTTC,CASSTPDIYNEQFF
TRBJ2-3,NA,TRBV7-2,NA,TGTGCCAGCAGCCCTCCTACTACAGATACGCAGTATTTT,CASSPPTTDTQYF
TRBJ2-1,NA,TRBV6-5,TRBD2,TGTGCCAGCAGTTTCGGGGGGGCTGGTGAGCAGTTCTTC,CASSFGGAGEQFF
TRBJ2-5,NA,TRBV19,NA,TGTGCCAGTAGTATTCATGATGTGGAGACCCAGTACTTC,CASSIHDVETQYF
TRBJ2-7,NA,TRBV11-2,NA,TGTGCCAGCAGCCCGCACCCTACAGGGTACGAGCAGTACTTC,CASSPHPTGYEQYF
TRBJ2-1,NA,TRBV25-1,TRBD1,TGTGCCAGCAGTGGCGGGACAGGGTACAATGAGCAGTTCTTC,CASSGGTGYNEQFF
TRBJ2-5,NA,TRBV9,TRBD2,TGTGCCAGCAGCGTCCGCAGCGGGGGGGCTGGAGAGACCCAGTACTTC,CASSVRSGGAGETQYF
TRBJ2-1,NA,TRBV9,NA,TGTGCCAGCAGCTTTAGGGCAGCGGCCAATGAGCAGTTCTTC,CASSFRAAANEQFF
TRBJ1-4,NA,TRBV10-3,NA,TGTGCCATCGGTACGAGCCCGGAAAAACTGTTTTTT,CAIGTSPEKLFF
TRBJ2-7,NA,TRBV5-1,TRBD2,TGCGCCAGCAGCTTGGTGGTAGCTAGCGGGGAATCCCCGGTGTACTACGAGCAGTACTTC,CASSLVVASGESPVYYEQYF
TRBJ2-7,NA,TRBV7-8,NA,TGTGCCAGCAGCCCAGCGGTAACAGTGGCGCCCTACGAGCAGTACTTC,CASSPAVTVAPYEQYF
TRBJ2-5,NA,TRBV7-8,NA,TGTGCCAGCAGCCCGCTACCGGGGGCTCAACTACTACAAGAGACCCAGTACTTC,CASSPLPGAQLLQETQYF
TRBJ2-1,NA,TRBV4-1,NA,TGCGCCAGCAGCCAAGTCCTCGGGAACAATGAGCAGTTCTTC,CASSQVLGNNEQFF
TRBJ2-1,NA,TRBV18,TRBD1,TGTGCCAGCTCACCAGTGCAGGGGGTGTACAATGAGCAGTTCTTC,CASSPVQGVYNEQFF
TRBJ2-2,NA,TRBV7-9,TRBD1,TGTGCCAGCAGCTCCGGGACAGGGGACGGGGAGCTGTTTTTT,CASSSGTGDGELFF
TRBJ1-5,NA,TRBV27,TRBD1,TGTGCCAGCGGGGGGCGACAGGGGGGAGGTGGGCCCCAGCATTTT,CASGGRQGGGGPQHF
TRBJ1-5,NA,TRBV2,TRBD1,TGTGCCAGCAGCCCCGGGACAGGGGTACAGCCCCAGCATTTT,CASSPGTGVQPQHF
TRBJ2-5,NA,TRBV5-6,TRBD2,TGTGCCAGCAGCTCCCCGACTAGCGGGCATCCGGAGACCCAGTACTTC,CASSSPTSGHPETQYF
TRBJ2-3,NA,TRBV7-8,TRBD1,TGTGCCAGCAGCTTAGTATCAGGGACAGGGGCAGATACGCAGTATTTT,CASSLVSGTGADTQYF
TRBJ2-7,NA,TRBV7-2,NA,TGTGCCAGCAGCCCAGCACAGGGACCCCTCTACGAGCAGTACTTC,CASSPAQGPLYEQYF
TRBJ1-1,NA,TRBV5-6,TRBD1,TGTGCCAGCAGCCAAGGACAGGGGACTGAAGCTTTCTTT,CASSQGQGTEAFF
TRBJ1-5,NA,TRBV7-9,NA,TGTGCCAGCAGCCCACAGGGATTTAGCAATCAGCCCCAGCATTTT,CASSPQGFSNQPQHF
TRBJ2-7,NA,TRBV4-2,NA,TGTGCCAGCAGCCAAGTCGGCGAGCAGTACTTC,CASSQVGEQYF
TRBJ2-7,few,TRBV29-1,NA,TGCAGCGTCCGCGGGCAGAACTCCTACGAGCAGTACTTC,CSVRGQNSYEQYF
TRBJ2-7,NA,TRBV11-2,NA,TGTGCCAGCAGCTTAAGTGCTAGGACACACTCCTACGAGCAGTACTTC,CASSLSARTHSYEQYF
TRBJ2-1,NA,TRBV5-4,NA,TGTGCCAGCAGCTTTGGGCGCAATGAGCAGTTCTTC,CASSFGRNEQFF
TRBJ2-1,once,TRBV29-1,NA,TGCAGCGTTGACCCTGGCTACAATGAGCAGTTCTTC,CSVDPGYNEQFF
TRBJ1-2,NA,TRBV25-1,NA,TGTGCCAGCAGAGTCCAGGGGCGACCGCGATTCCCCTATGGCTACACCTTC,CASRVQGRPRFPYGYTF
TRBJ1-1,NA,TRBV5-6,NA,TGTGCCAGCAGGGCGGGACCCTCGAACACTGAAGCTTTCTTT,CASRAGPSNTEAFF
TRBJ2-7,NA,TRBV4-3,NA,TGCGCCAGCAGCCAAGAAGGGCTCTCCTACGAGCAGTACTTC,CASSQEGLSYEQYF
TRBJ2-7,NA,TRBV29-1,NA,TGCAGCGCCGTGGGTTCGCCCTACGAGCAGTACTTC,CSAVGSPYEQYF
TRBJ1-1,NA,TRBV14,NA,TGTGCCAGCAGCCAAATGACCGGCTATGACACTGAAGCTTTCTTT,CASSQMTGYDTEAFF
TRBJ2-5,NA,TRBV6-1,TRBD1,TGTGCCAGCAGTGAATGGACAGGGGCGCTACAAGAGACCCAGTACTTC,CASSEWTGALQETQYF
TRBJ1-1,once,TRBV11-2,NA,TGTGCCAGCAGCTTAGTAAGTTACACTGAAGCTTTCTTT,CASSLVSYTEAFF
TRBJ2-7,NA,TRBV7-9,TRBD1,TGTGCCAGCAGCGGCCCGGGACAGAGATATAATGGTTTCGCCTACGAGCAGTACTTC,CASSGPGQRYNGFAYEQYF
TRBJ2-5,NA,TRBV11-3,NA,TGTGCCAGCAGCCCACAAGAGACCCAGTACTTC,CASSPQETQYF
TRBJ2-7,NA,TRBV5-1,NA,TGCGCCAGCAGCTTGGGGGATAGACACTACGAGCAGTACTTC,CASSLGDRHYEQYF
TRBJ1-1,NA,TRBV27,NA,TGTGCCAGCAGTGGGACCGGCGGGGTCGATCAGCGATACACTGAAGCTTTCTTT,CASSGTGGVDQRYTEAFF
TRBJ2-2,NA,TRBV19,NA,TGTGCCAGTAGGGCAGGGAGCACCGGGGAGCTGTTTTTT,CASRAGSTGELFF
TRBJ2-5,NA,TRBV7-9,TRBD1,TGTGCCAGCAGCTTAGATGGCAGGGGGATAGAGACCCAGTACTTC,CASSLDGRGIETQYF
TRBJ1-3,NA,TRBV2,NA,TGTGCCAGCAGTGACGAGGGTGCTGGAAACACCATATATTTT,CASSDEGAGNTIYF
TRBJ2-3,NA,TRBV5-1,NA,TGCGCCAGCAGCTTGTTAACGGACCACACAGATACGCAGTATTTT,CASSLLTDHTDTQYF